A single sample gave rise to the 19 T cell receptor beta chains below, sequenced in a study of shared clonotypes between healthy human individuals. TCRdb's table, derived via immunoSEQ multiplex PCR, lists solely in-frame clones and lacks some. Of some 980,000 clones listed, around three quarters are singletons. The source material was memory CD4+ T cells sorted from blood. Subset reported: CD45RA-negative fraction. The receptors originated from a man younger than 30 in good health.

The J gene is TRBJ2-3, the V gene TRBV2, with D possibly called TRBD1 or TRBD2 (5 bases each). Germline V gene data show CDR1 as SNHLY and CDR2 as FYNNEI. The CDR3 has 14 amino acids. The germline V and J ends were trimmed by 3 bases and 8 bases, with 15 bases remaining between them. The CDR3, as DNA: TGTGCCAGCAGTGAGAAGGGACGGCAAGTTACGCAGTATTTT. Protein: CASSEKGRQVTQYF.

This clone was seen a handful of times. The chain carries TRBV16 and TRBJ1-2, with 9 bases lining up with TRBD1. This CDR3 has 16 residues. J lost 8 bases, V lost 4 bases, and 14 bases had no gene match. The V gene's germline CDR1 is KGHSY and CDR2 FQNENV. This chain's CDR3 is CASSRKPGQGQGGYTF. CDR3 nucleotide sequence: TGTGCCAGCAGCCGTAAGCCTGGACAGGGGCAGGGAGGCTACACCTTC.

The chain has TRBV6-5 and TRBJ2-7; 10 bases are shared with TRBD2. CDR3 size: 16 residues. Per the germline V gene, CDR1 is MNHEY and CDR2 is SVGAGI. The junction had 4 bases not matched to a gene; V was cut back by 2 bases and J by 0 bases. CDR3 in DNA: TGTGCCAGCAGTTACCTATCTAGCGGGAGCTCCTACGAGCAGTACTTC. Protein product: CASSYLSSGSSYEQYF.

The chain is built from TRBV4-1 and TRBJ2-3; 8 nucleotides match TRBD1. Germline CDR1 reads MGHRA; CDR2 reads YSYEKL. The CDR3 sequence is 14 residues long. V lost 10 bases, J lost 1 base, and 7 bases stayed unmatched. This CDR3 is CATSPGGGTDTQYF. CDR3 in DNA: TGCGCCACCAGTCCAGGGGGCGGCACAGATACGCAGTATTTT.

This sequence joins TRBV7-2 and TRBJ2-1, with no clear D. Germline V lookup: CDR1 SGHTA, CDR2 FQGNSA. The CDR3 sequence is 16 residues long. Trimming removed 1 base from V and 0 bases from J, with 10 bases in between. The CDR3: CASSLEAGFSYNEQFF. The DNA of the CDR3 is TGTGCCAGCAGCTTAGAGGCAGGATTCTCCTACAATGAGCAGTTCTTC.

This clone was observed a single time. CDR3 coding DNA: TGTGCCAGCAGCGTAAGGGATAGATCCGAGCAGTACTTC. It is translated as CASSVRDRSEQYF. The rearrangement uses TRBV9 and TRBJ2-7; D is undetermined. The germline gives CDR1 SGDLS, CDR2 YYNGEE. Between the trimmed V and J ends, which lost 1 base and 6 bases, there was a span of 11 bases. This CDR3 comprises 13 residues.

The chain carries TRBV6-1 and TRBJ2-7; D is perhaps TRBD1 (6 bases). V lost 7 bases to trimming and J lost 6 bases, with 13 bases between them. The germline V gene encodes CDR1 MNHNS and CDR2 SASEGT. The CDR3 sequence is 12 residues long. The CDR3 bases are TGTGCCAGCATACAGGGAGTGAGCGAGCAGTACTTC. Amino acids: CASIQGVSEQYF.

This clone was counted a few times. The chain has TRBV7-8 and TRBJ2-3; weak D call: TRBD2 (5 bases). Germline CDR1 and CDR2: SGHVS and FQNEAQ. V dropped 2 bases and J dropped 9 bases, with 15 bases sitting between them. CDR3 length: 14 amino acids. The CDR3 DNA reads TGTGCCAGCAGCTTAAGCGGCAGACGCCCGACGCAGTATTTT. Translation: CASSLSGRRPTQYF.

This clone turned up a few times. This chain uses TRBV5-6 with TRBJ1-4; D is uncertain. Looked up from germline, CDR1 is SGHDT and CDR2 is YYEEEE. The V end lost 4 bases, the J end lost 0 bases, and 7 bases lay between the germline ends. CDR3 size: 14 residues. The CDR3 region is CASSLPATNEKLFF. The CDR3 nucleotides are TGTGCCAGCAGCCTGCCCGCAACTAATGAAAAACTGTTTTTT.

The V and J genes are TRBV7-2 and TRBJ2-1; 9 bases align to TRBD1. CDR1 SGHTA and CDR2 FQGNSA come from the germline V gene. The CDR3 consists of 15 residues. V trimming: 3 bases; J trimming: 6 bases; junction bases outside the gene matches: 6. The CDR3 coding sequence is TGTGCCAGCAGCTTTTCACAGGGGGCGGTCAATGAGCAGTTCTTC. Residues: CASSFSQGAVNEQFF. Full variable domain (rest looked up from reference TRBV7-2 and TRBJ2-1): GAGVSQSPSNKVTEKGKDVELRCDPISGHTALYWYRQSLGQGLEFLIYFQGNSAPDKSGLPSDRFSAERTGGSVSTLTIQRTQQEDSAVYLCASSFSQGAVNEQFFGPGTRLTVL.

This sequence joins TRBV6-6 and TRBJ2-5, with TRBD1 matching 7 bases. The CDR3 has 15 amino acids. The trim removed 8 bases at V and 3 bases at J, leaving 12 bases unmatched. Germline V gene lookup returns CDR1 MNHNY and CDR2 SVGAGI (reference sequence). CDR3 sequence reads: CASSRFTGAKETQYF. The CDR3 DNA follows: TGTGCCAGCTCCAGGTTTACAGGGGCCAAAGAGACCCAGTACTTC.

The J gene is TRBJ1-2, the V gene TRBV19; D is uncertain. The CDR3 is 13 amino acids. Looked up from germline, CDR1 is LNHDA and CDR2 is SQIVND (reference sequence). The V gene lost 7 bases and the J gene lost 2 bases, with 11 bases spanning the gap. CDR3 DNA sequence: TGTGCCAGTAATTCCATAGGGAACTATGGCTACACCTTC. It translates to CASNSIGNYGYTF. The variable domain in full, completed from reference TRBV19 and TRBJ1-2, reads DGGITQSPKYLFRKEGQNVTLSCEQNLNHDAMYWYRQDPGQGLRLIYYSQIVNDFQKGDIAEGYSVSREKKESFPLTVTSAQKNPTAFYLCASNSIGNYGYTFGSGTRLTVV.

The rearrangement links TRBV5-4 to TRBJ2-1, with 13 bases matching TRBD2. The CDR3 is 17 amino acids. Germline trimming cut 6 bases from V and 0 bases from J; bases unmatched to any gene: 6. Per germline, CDR1 SGHNT and CDR2 YYREEE (reference sequence). The chain's CDR3 is CASNSRTSGSSYNEQFF. The CDR3 DNA is TGTGCCAGCAACTCCCGGACTAGCGGGAGCTCCTACAATGAGCAGTTCTTC.

The chain employs TRBV2 and TRBJ2-3; D gene uncertain. The CDR3 is 13 amino acids. Germline V lookup: CDR1 SNHLY, CDR2 FYNNEI. Between the trimmed V and J ends, which lost 4 bases and 2 bases, there was a span of 7 bases. The CDR3, as DNA: TGTGCCAGCAGTGCGAGGACCACAGATACGCAGTATTTT. It translates to CASSARTTDTQYF.

V usage is TRBV28 and J usage is TRBJ2-3; D may match TRBD1 or TRBD2 (5 bases each). Germline CDR1 is MDHEN and CDR2 is SYDVKM. There are 12 residues in the CDR3. V shed 4 bases and J shed 6 bases, with 8 bases lying between them. The CDR3 DNA follows: TGTGCCAGCAGTTCCCGGGACGATACGCAGTATTTT. Amino acids: CASSSRDDTQYF.

The genes are TRBV18 and TRBJ2-7; D is unclear. The CDR3 runs 15 residues. The V end was cut by 2 bases, the J end by 4 bases, with 15 bases between. Germline V gene sequence: CDR1 KGHSH, CDR2 LQKENI. The DNA of the CDR3 is TGTGCCAGCTCACCATCTTTGGGTTCCCAATACGAGCAGTACTTC. This codes for CASSPSLGSQYEQYF.

V is TRBV5-4 and J is TRBJ2-3; no clear D gene. V lost 2 bases and J lost 0, with 7 bases in between. This CDR3 is built from 14 residues. Looked up from germline, CDR1 is SGHNT and CDR2 is YYREEE (reference sequence). DNA for the CDR3: TGTGCCAGCAGCTTCTTGGACAGCACAGATACGCAGTATTTT. Encoded protein: CASSFLDSTDTQYF. Complete variable domain (other parts from reference TRBV5-4 and TRBJ2-3): ETGVTQSPTHLIKTRGQQVTLRCSSQSGHNTVSWYQQALGQGPQFIFQYYREEENGRGNFPPRFSGLQFPNYSSELNVNALELDDSALYLCASSFLDSTDTQYFGPGTRLTVL.

The chain recombines TRBV7-2 with TRBJ2-7, with D possibly being TRBD2 (6 bases). The CDR3 is 14 amino acids. V gave up 4 bases and J gave up 10 bases, with 20 bases separating them. Per the germline V gene, CDR1 is SGHTA and CDR2 is FQGNSA. The DNA of the CDR3 is TGTGCCAGCAGCTCTACGGCGGCGGGAAAGGGCCAGTACTTC. Protein sequence: CASSSTAAGKGQYF.

This rearrangement joins TRBV7-8 to TRBJ2-2, with D unresolved. The CDR3 contains 16 residues. Trimming left V 2 bases short and J 3 bases short, with 13 bases between. Germline V gene sequence: CDR1 SGHVS, CDR2 FQNEAQ. The CDR3 region is CASSLPVGVDTGELFF. The CDR3 DNA reads as TGTGCCAGCAGCTTACCTGTTGGGGTTGACACCGGGGAGCTGTTTTTT.